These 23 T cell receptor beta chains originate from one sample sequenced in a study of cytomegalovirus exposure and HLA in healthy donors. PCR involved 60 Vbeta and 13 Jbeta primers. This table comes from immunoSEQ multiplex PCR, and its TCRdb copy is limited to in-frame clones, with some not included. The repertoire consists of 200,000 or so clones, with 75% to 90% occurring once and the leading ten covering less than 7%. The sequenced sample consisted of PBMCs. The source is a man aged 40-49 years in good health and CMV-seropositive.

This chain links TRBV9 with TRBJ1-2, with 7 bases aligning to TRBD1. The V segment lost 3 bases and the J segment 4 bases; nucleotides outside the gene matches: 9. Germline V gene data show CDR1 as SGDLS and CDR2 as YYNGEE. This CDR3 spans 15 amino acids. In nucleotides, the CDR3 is TGTGCCAGCAGCGATGGACAGGCCCGAGGCTATGGCTACACCTTC. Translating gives CASSDGQARGYGYTF.

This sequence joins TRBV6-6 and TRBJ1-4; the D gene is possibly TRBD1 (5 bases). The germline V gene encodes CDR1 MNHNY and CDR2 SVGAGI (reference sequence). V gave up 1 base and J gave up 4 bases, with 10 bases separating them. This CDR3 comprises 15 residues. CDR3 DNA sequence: TGTGCCAGCAGTTACTTGTTGCAGGGTAATGAAAAACTGTTTTTT. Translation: CASSYLLQGNEKLFF.

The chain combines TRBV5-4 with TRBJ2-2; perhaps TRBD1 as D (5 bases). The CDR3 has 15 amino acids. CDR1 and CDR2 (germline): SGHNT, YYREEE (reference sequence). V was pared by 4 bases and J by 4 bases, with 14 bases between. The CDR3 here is CASSPIRVPTGELFF. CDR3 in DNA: TGTGCCAGCAGCCCAATCAGGGTCCCCACCGGGGAGCTGTTTTTT.

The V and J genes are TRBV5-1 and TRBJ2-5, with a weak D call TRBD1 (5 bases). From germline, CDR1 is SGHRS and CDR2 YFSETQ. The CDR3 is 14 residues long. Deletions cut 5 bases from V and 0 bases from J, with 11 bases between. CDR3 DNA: TGCGCCAGCAGACCAGACAGCGACCAAGAGACCCAGTACTTC. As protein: CASRPDSDQETQYF. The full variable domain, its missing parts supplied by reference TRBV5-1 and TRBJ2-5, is KAGVTQTPRYLIKTRGQQVTLSCSPISGHRSVSWYQQTPGQGLQFLFEYFSETQRNKGNFPGRFSGRQFSNSRSEMNVSTLELGDSALYLCASRPDSDQETQYFGPGTRLLVL.

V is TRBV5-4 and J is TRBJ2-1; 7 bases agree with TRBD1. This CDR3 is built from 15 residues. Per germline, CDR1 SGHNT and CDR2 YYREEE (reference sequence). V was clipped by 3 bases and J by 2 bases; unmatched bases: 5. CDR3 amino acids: CASSSQGSPYNEQFF. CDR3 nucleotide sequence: TGTGCCAGCAGCTCACAGGGGTCCCCCTACAATGAGCAGTTCTTC.

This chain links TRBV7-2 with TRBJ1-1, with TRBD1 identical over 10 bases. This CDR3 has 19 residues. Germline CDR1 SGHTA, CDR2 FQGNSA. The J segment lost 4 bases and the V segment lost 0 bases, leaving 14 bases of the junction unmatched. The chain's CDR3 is CASSLAFQGQGVKGTEAFF. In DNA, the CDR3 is TGTGCCAGCAGCTTAGCGTTTCAAGGACAGGGGGTAAAGGGCACTGAAGCTTTCTTT.

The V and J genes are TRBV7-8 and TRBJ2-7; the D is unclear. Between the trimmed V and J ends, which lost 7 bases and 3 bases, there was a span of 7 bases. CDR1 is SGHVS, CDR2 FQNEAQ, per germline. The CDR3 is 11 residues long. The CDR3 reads CASTSYYEQYF. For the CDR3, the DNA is TGTGCCAGCACCTCTTACTACGAGCAGTACTTC.

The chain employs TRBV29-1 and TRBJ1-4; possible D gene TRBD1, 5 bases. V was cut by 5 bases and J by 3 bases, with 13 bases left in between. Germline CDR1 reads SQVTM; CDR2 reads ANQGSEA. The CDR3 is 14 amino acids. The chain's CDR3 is CSVKNAGPNEKLFF. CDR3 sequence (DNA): TGCAGCGTTAAGAACGCAGGGCCTAATGAAAAACTGTTTTTT.

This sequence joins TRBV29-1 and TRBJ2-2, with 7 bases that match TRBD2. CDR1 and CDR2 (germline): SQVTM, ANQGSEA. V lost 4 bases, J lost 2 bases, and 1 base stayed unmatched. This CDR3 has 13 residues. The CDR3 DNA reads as TGCAGCGTTGGGGGACTAAACACCGGGGAGCTGTTTTTT. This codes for CSVGGLNTGELFF.

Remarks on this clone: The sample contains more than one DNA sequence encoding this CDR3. CDR3: CASSVGGQNTGELFF. The CDR3 DNA follows: TGTGCCAGCAGCGTAGGGGGACAGAACACCGGGGAGCTGTTTTTT. The chain combines TRBV9 with TRBJ2-2; TRBD1 is a possible D gene (6 bases). The ends were cut back, 0 bases at V and 1 base at J, with 7 bases in the middle. This CDR3 is built from 15 residues. CDR1 SGDLS and CDR2 YYNGEE come from the germline V gene.

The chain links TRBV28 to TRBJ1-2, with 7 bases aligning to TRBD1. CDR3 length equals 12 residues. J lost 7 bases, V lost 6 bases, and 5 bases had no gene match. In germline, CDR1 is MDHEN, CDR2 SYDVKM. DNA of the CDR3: TGTGCCAGCAGGACCGGGACAGCTGGCTACACCTTC. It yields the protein CASRTGTAGYTF.

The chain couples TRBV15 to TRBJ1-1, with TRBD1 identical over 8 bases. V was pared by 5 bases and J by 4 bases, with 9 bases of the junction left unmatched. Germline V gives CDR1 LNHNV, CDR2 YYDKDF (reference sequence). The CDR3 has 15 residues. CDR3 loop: CATSGGDRRGTEAFF. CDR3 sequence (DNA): TGTGCCACCAGCGGGGGGGACAGGCGGGGCACTGAAGCTTTCTTT.

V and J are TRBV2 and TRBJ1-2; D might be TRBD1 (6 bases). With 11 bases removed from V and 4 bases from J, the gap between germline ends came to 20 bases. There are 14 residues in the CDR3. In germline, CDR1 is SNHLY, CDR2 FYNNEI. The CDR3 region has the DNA TGTGCCTGCAAGGGGAGCAGGGGCGGCTATGGCTACACCTTC. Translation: CACKGSRGGYGYTF.

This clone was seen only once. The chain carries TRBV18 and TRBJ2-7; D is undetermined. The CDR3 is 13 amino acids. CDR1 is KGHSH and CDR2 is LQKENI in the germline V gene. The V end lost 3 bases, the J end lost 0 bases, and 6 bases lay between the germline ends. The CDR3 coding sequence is TGTGCCAGCTCACCCGAGAACTCCTACGAGCAGTACTTC. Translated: CASSPENSYEQYF.

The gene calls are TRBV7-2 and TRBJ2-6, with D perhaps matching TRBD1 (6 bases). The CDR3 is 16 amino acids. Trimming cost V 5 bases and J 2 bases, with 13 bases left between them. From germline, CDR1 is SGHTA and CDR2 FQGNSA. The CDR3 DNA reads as TGTGCCAGCAGCCCAGTTGGGGGCGCTGGGGCCAACGTCCTGACTTTC. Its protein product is CASSPVGGAGANVLTF.

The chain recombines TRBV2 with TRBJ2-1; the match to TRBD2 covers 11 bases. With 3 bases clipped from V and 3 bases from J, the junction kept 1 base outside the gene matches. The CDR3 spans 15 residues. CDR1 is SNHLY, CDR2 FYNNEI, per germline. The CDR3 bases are TGTGCCAGCAGTGAGGGACTAGCGGTCTACAATGAGCAGTTCTTC. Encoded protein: CASSEGLAVYNEQFF. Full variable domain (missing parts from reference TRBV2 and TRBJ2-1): EPEVTQTPSHQVTQMGQEVILRCVPISNHLYFYWYRQILGQKVEFLVSFYNNEISEKSEIFDDQFSVERPDGSNFTLKIRSTKLEDSAMYFCASSEGLAVYNEQFFGPGTRLTVL.

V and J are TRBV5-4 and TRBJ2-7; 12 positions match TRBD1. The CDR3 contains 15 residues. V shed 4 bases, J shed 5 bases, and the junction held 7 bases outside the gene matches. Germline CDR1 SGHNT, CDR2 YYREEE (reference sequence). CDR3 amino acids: CASSARDRGRHEQYF. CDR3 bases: TGTGCCAGCAGCGCCCGGGACAGGGGGCGGCACGAGCAGTACTTC.

The CDR3, as DNA: TGCGCCAGCAGCCGACAAGAGGGAGAGACCCAGTACTTC. This translates into CASSRQEGETQYF. This chain connects TRBV5-1 to TRBJ2-5, with TRBD2 as a possible D gene (5 bases). Germline-derived CDR1 and CDR2 are SGHRS and YFSETQ. Trimming pared 4 bases from V and 4 bases from J, leaving 11 bases between. CDR3 length equals 13 residues.

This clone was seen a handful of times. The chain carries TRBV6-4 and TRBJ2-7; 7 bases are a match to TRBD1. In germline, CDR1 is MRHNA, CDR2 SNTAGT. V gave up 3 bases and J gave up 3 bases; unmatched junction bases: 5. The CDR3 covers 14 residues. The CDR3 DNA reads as TGTGCCAGCAGTGAAGTGGCAGGGGGCTACGAGCAGTACTTC. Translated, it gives CASSEVAGGYEQYF.

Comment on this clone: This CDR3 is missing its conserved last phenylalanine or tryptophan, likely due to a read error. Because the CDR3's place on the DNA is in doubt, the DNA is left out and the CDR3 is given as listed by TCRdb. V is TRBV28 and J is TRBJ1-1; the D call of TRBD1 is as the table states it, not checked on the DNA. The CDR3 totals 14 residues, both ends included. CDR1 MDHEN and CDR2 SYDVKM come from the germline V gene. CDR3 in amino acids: CASSLLAGQGALRV.

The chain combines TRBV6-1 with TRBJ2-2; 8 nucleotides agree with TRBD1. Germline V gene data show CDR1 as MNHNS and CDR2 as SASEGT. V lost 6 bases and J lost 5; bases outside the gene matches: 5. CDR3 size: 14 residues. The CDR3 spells CASRQGGGTGELFF. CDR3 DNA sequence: TGTGCCAGCAGACAGGGGGGAGGAACCGGGGAGCTGTTTTTT.

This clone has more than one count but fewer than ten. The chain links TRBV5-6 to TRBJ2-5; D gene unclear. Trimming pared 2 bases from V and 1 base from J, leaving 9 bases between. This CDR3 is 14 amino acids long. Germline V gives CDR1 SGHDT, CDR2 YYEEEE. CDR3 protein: CASSFPATQETQYF. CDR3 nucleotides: TGTGCCAGCAGCTTCCCAGCGACCCAAGAGACCCAGTACTTC.

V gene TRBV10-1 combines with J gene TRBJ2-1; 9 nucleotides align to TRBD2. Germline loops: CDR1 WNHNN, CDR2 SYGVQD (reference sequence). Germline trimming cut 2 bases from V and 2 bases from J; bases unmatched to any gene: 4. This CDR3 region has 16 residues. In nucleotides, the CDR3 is TGCGCCAGCAGTGAGAGATTAGCGGGGGCCTACAATGAGCAGTTCTTC. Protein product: CASSERLAGAYNEQFF.